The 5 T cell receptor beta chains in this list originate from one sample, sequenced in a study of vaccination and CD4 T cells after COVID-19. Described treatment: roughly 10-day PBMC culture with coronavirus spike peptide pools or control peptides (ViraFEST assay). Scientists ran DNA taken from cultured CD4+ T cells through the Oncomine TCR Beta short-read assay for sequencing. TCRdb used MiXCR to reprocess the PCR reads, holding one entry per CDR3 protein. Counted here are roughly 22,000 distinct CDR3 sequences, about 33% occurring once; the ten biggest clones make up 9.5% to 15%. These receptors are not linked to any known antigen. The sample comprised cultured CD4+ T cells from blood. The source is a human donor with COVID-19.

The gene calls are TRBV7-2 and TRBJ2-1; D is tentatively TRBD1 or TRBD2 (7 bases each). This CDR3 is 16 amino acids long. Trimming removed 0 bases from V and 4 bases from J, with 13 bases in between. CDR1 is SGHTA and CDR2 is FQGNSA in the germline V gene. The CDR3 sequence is CASSLAFRGGYNEQFF. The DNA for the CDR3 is TGTGCCAGCAGCTTAGCGTTCAGGGGGGGTTACAATGAGCAGTTCTTC.

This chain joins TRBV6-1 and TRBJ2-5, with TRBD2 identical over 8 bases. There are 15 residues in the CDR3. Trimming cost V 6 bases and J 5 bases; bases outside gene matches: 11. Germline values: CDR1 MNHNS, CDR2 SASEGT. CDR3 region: CASSSATSVWETQYF. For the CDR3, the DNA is TGTGCCAGCAGCTCCGCGACTAGCGTATGGGAGACCCAGTACTTC.

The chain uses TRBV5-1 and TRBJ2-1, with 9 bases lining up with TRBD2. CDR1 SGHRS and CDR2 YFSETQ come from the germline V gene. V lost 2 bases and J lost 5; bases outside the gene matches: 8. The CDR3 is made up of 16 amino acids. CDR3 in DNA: TGCGCCAGCAGCTTTAAGGCGGCGGGGGGGAACAATGAGCAGTTCTTC. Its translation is CASSFKAAGGNNEQFF.

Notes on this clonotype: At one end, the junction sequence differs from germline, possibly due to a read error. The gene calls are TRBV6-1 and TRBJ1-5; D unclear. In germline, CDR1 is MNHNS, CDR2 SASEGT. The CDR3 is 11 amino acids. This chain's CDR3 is CASGKLWPQHF. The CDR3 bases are TGCGCGAGCGGAAAACTCTGGCCCCAGCATTTT.

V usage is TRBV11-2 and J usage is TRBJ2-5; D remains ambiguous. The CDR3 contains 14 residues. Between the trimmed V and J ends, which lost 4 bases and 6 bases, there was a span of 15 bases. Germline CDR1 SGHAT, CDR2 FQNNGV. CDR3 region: CASSSLMPPKTQYF. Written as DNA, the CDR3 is TGTGCCAGCAGCTCGCTAATGCCCCCGAAGACCCAGTACTTC.